This T cell receptor beta chain derives from a study of CD8 T cells in ankylosing spondylitis. Notes on the study in general: From matched ankylosing spondylitis synovial fluid, disease-linked clones were reportedly recovered at significantly enriched levels. Within ankylosing spondylitis blood, a TCR beta motif made up of eight highly homologous variants appeared to be characteristic.

By quantitative 5'-RACE with molecular barcodes, the TCR beta libraries were made. TCRdb analysed the 5' RACE reads with MiXCR anew, one entry per CDR3 protein. Of 700,000 to 1,000,000 distinct CDR3 sequences in the sample, 10% to 15% are singletons; the top ten hold approximately 0.5%. This clonotype was detected only a few times. Its matching antigen is unknown. V dropped 4 bases and J dropped 3 bases, with 11 bases sitting between them. The CDR3 sequence is 13 residues long. Germline lookup yields CDR1 SGHRS and CDR2 YFSETQ. The genes are TRBV5-1 and TRBJ2-7; D ambiguous. This receptor was taken from a male donor with ankylosing spondylitis. Sequencing was performed on blood, either unsorted or a sorted T cell fraction (not recorded which). The CDR3 nucleotides are TGCGCCAGCAGCGTCTCGGTTATCTACGAGCAGTACTTC. Translation: CASSVSVIYEQYF. Using reference TRBV5-1 and TRBJ2-7 for the parts outside the CDR3, the full variable domain is KAGVTQTPRYLIKTRGQQVTLSCSPISGHRSVSWYQQTPGQGLQFLFEYFSETQRNKGNFPGRFSGRQFSNSRSEMNVSTLELGDSALYLCASSVSVIYEQYFGPGTRLTVT.